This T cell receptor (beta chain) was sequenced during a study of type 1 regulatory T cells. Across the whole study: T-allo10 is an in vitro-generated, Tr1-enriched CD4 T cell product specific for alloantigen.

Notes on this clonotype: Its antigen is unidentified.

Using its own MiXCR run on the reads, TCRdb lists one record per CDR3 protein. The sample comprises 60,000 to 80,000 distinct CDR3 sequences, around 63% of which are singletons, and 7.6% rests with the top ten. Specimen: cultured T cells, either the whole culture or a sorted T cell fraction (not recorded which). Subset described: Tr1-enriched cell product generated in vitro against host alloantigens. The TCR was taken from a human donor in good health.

The CDR3, as DNA: TGCAGCGTTGGGACACACGTTAGCACAGATACGCAGTATTTT. This gives the protein CSVGTHVSTDTQYF. The chain uses TRBV29-1 and TRBJ2-3; TRBD1 is a possible D gene (5 bases). The CDR3 consists of 14 residues. The V and J ends lost 4 bases and 0 bases respectively, with 11 bases between them. The germline CDR1 and CDR2 sequences are SQVTM and ANQGSEA.